This section outlines one T cell receptor (beta chain) sequence together with its context. The CDR3 totals 14 residues. Germline-derived CDR1 and CDR2 are LNHDA and SQIVND (reference sequence). V lost 3 bases, J lost 1 base, and 2 bases stayed unmatched. These data are taken from a study of blood T cell repertoires in COVID-19. Repertoires were generated with immunoSEQ multiplex PCR, while TCRdb's copy carries only in-frame clones and drops some. Among 30,000 to 40,000 clones, around 87% were seen once, and the ten largest hold roughly 2.1%. The sequenced material came from peripheral blood. The V and J genes are TRBV19 and TRBJ1-1, with TRBD1 identical over 7 bases. The TCR comes from a man in his forties or fifties with active or convalescent COVID-19. The CDR3 loop is CASSIWTGNTEAFF. The CDR3 DNA follows: TGTGCCAGTAGTATTTGGACAGGGAACACTGAAGCTTTCTTT.